This T cell receptor beta chain was sequenced during a study of blood T cell repertoires in COVID-19. At the level of the study: From T cells, B-cell-depleted T cells, or PBMCs came the material, which was cDNA or gDNA.

With 1 base clipped from V and 9 bases from J, the junction kept 7 bases outside the gene matches. There are 16 residues in the CDR3. Germline CDR1 reads SGHRS; CDR2 reads YFSETQ. Patients from Seattle were sampled longitudinally, starting during active infection. As handled by the study authors: Estimated nucleated cell counts came from reference gene primer amplification. Assay used: immunoSEQ multiplex PCR; TCRdb lists only in-frame clones, some missing. Clone size and V and J calls were adopted from that table, with D and trimming inferred from the DNA. The data hold more than 200,000 clones, with under 90% observed a single time.

The clonotype comes from a woman of 80 years or more with COVID-19, enrolled during active disease. J is TRBJ2-1 and V is TRBV5-1, with TRBD2 matching over 13 bases. The sequenced material came from peripheral blood. The CDR3 sequence: CASSLRTSGGSSEQFF. In DNA, the CDR3 is TGCGCCAGCAGCTTGAGGACTAGCGGGGGTTCCAGTGAGCAGTTCTTC.